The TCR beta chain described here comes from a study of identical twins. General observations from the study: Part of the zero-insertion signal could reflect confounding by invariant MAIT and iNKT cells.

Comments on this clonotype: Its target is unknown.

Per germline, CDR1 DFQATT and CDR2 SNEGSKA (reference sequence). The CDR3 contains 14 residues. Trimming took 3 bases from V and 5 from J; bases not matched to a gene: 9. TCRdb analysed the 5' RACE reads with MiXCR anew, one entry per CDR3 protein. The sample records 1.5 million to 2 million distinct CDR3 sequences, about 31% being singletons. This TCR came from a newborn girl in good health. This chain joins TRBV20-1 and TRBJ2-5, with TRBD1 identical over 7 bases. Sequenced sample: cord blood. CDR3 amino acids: CSASPGQWTETQYF. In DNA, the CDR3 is TGCAGTGCTAGCCCGGGACAGTGGACCGAGACCCAGTACTTC.